Listed here is a single T cell receptor (beta chain). No antigen is known for it. Per-nucleotide qualities are absent, and no much larger clonotype sits a single base away. The cohort consisted of 650 to 700 healthy bone marrow donors. At the time of sampling, every cohort member was nominally healthy, though immune exposures that went unrecorded were likely present. The donor tested CMV seronegative and was one of the 352 seronegative cohort members. Each donor provided a peripheral blood sample, and peripheral blood mononuclear cells were used for TCR beta sequencing. Genomic DNA extraction from the blood cell samples was performed with the Qiagen DNeasy Blood Extraction Kit. Library preparation was by the immunoSEQ multiplex PCR assay. For the multiplex PCR, a mixture combining 60 forward primers for TCR Vbeta segments and 13 reverse primers for TCR Jbeta segments was used. The CDR3 region of rearranged TCR beta genes was amplified from genomic DNA by a multiplex PCR assay. The Illumina HiSeq System was used to sequence the amplified TCR beta libraries as 87-base-pair reads. The original pipeline was this. A later analysis counted about 80 million unique TCR beta chains across the 550 to 800 repertoires, and 10 million to 11 million of these chains were shared by at least two donors. Raw reads were error-corrected and collapsed into unique sequences by a nearest-neighbor algorithm in which closely related sequences were merged to remove PCR and sequencing errors. CDR3 sequences were aligned to IMGT reference sequences to assign V, D and J gene segments. For a sequence to be retained, at least a six-nucleotide match to both a V gene segment and a J gene segment was required. A rearrangement was called productive if the CDR3 had no stop codons and remained in frame with V and J, and every other rearrangement was called non-productive. Following IMGT convention, CDR3 was defined as the stretch from the second conserved V-encoded cysteine up to the conserved J-encoded phenylalanine. In an earlier analysis of some 550 of the donors, sequences lacking an unambiguous match to a single V gene segment were excluded. An earlier analysis of a few hundred of the donors called V segments functional above 56.7% productive rearrangements and segregating when the between-donor standard deviation exceeded 5%. To diagnose cytomegalovirus status from the catalog of TCR beta chain sequences, a statistical classification framework was built. In a later analysis, TCR nucleotide sequences were compared against IMGT/GENE-DB human TR gene sequences so that V and J genes could be assigned. A later analysis assigned CDR3 sequences and most-parsimonious VDJ recombination scenarios with the TCRdist pipeline. In a later analysis, every TCR beta chain was defined by the combination of its CDR3 amino acid sequence and its V-gene family, and reads without a unique V-gene family were dropped. A later analysis removed 600 or so highly shared, low-generation-probability nucleotide sequences to deal with suspected cross-contamination and a sequencing artifact. A later analysis calculated a clonal expansion index for each public chain from normalized within-repertoire ranks of inferred template counts. In a later analysis, generation probabilities were computed with a VDJ recombination model fitted to out-of-frame rearrangements, and the resulting probabilities were checked against IGoR. In a later analysis, hypergeometric tests were used to score TCR-TCR, TCR-HLA and TCR-CMV co-occurrence, with a repertoire-size bias correction applied to TCR pairs. A later analysis estimated false discovery rates by permuting HLA or CMV assignments 20 times. In a later analysis, co-occurring TCRs were grouped with DBSCAN, and TCRdist sequence similarity was added when clustering was performed within HLA-allele-positive subsets. Co-occurrence clustering excluded repertoires with fewer than 30,000 or more than 120,000 public chains, plus five with anomalous nucleotide sharing. Imported from immuneACCESS, the table was reduced by TCRdb to in-frame sequences with V and J called. These copies leave out some clones; in studies compared against another copy, an unresolved V gene accounts for under half, and the cause of the remainder is not known. V and J calls and clone size are copied from that table; D and trimming were computed from the DNA. The sample includes around 130,000 clones, with about four fifths observed a single time. Approximately 5% of the sample rests with the top ten.

The CDR3 measures 16 amino acids from cysteine to phenylalanine. Left in the record is the CDR3 DNA by itself, 48 bases read in frame from the first base. Trimming takes 3 bases from V and 0 bases from J, and the germline ends sit 15 bases apart. Reading the germline V gene (reference sequence) gives CDR1 LNHNV and CDR2 YYDKDF. The data belong to a study of cytomegalovirus exposure and HLA in healthy donors (dated 2017 in TCRdb). About the study as a whole: An earlier analysis of approximately 640 of the donors reported about 250 Gb of sequence data and around 110 million unique TCR beta sequences from about 179 million T cells. An early release covering roughly 640 HLA-typed donors comprised 250 to 350 gigabases of sequencing data and approximately 80 million unique TCR sequences. Among the roughly 410 genotyped donors, more than 70% belonged to the genetic ancestry cluster associated with self-reported Caucasian donors. The study aimed to test whether signatures of past pathogen exposure could be identified by cataloging public T cell receptors. The study profiled the T cell repertoires of about 640 subjects by immunosequencing and related them to cytomegalovirus serostatus. Along with the roughly 610-subject first cohort, a separate validation cohort of over a hundred different subjects was used. To predict cytomegalovirus infection status, the study brought together high-throughput TCR immunosequencing, statistical association of individual TCRs with disease status, and machine learning. To study patterns of TCR occurrence, a later analysis re-analyzed previously published TCR beta repertoires from 650 to 750 donors and added high-resolution HLA genotyping. Rather than using new phenotypic data, the later analysis identified candidate immune exposures from TCR beta sequences and from how often those sequences occurred across donors. An earlier analysis of some 500 of the donors applied high-throughput TCR beta sequencing to assess whether each TCR beta V gene segment acted as functional or pseudogenic. Donor age, sex, ethnicity and CMV serostatus were collected together with the repertoire data. A later genetic analysis took genome-wide SNP genotypes for 398 of the 666 donors and used that subset as a discovery cohort. All discovery cohort repertoires had been generated on a single sequencing platform. HLA typing included class I and class II loci at four-digit resolution. The number of typed donors differed by locus: about 629-630 for A, B, C, DRB1 and DQB1; 500 to 550 for DQA1; approximately 610 for DPA1; and approximately 450 for DPB1. Four to six DR-DQ haplotypes were handled as single units for association and clustering, since linkage in the cohort was strong. Among some 400 genotyped donors of the cohort, an average of roughly 240,000 unique TCR beta nucleotide sequences were sequenced per donor, roughly 18% of them non-productive.

General conclusions and limits of the study: Because counts were too low, seventeen rarely observed V segments, including chromosome 9 orphons, were left out of the earlier analysis of about 500 of the donors. For the cohort, immune exposure information was limited to CMV serostatus. While some public TCRs were present in many individuals, most TCR sequences turned up only very rarely across donors. According to a later analysis, most CMV-associated TCR beta chains appeared to be HLA-restricted, and the HLA associations seemed to be driven largely by CMV exposure. The authors suggested that the approach could potentially be extended to other disease states and immunological phenotypes. Cytomegalovirus status was reported to be diagnosed by the classifier with high specificity and sensitivity in both the original and validation cohorts. A group of highly shared sequence variants was considered likely to be a technical artifact of the sequencing pipeline. An association between a missense DCLRE1C variant and V-gene and J-gene trimming of TCR beta chains was found in a later genetic analysis and replicated in an independent cohort. Because HLA typing was unavailable for some donors at each locus, only the typed subset was used in association tests. The study listed 164 TCR beta chains as associated with cytomegalovirus. A further reported finding was that TCR beta sequences accurately predicted the HLA-A and HLA-B alleles for most subjects in the first cohort. In a later genetic analysis, fewer N-insertions in productive TCRs were reported among donors in an Asian-associated ancestry cluster than the 666-donor mean. According to a later analysis, parvovirus B19, influenza, CMV and Epstein-Barr virus appeared linked to several top co-occurrence clusters. Because the 87-base-pair reads could not distinguish some IMGT-functional V segments, including TRBV6-2 and TRBV6-3, those segments were excluded. In vitro tests confirmed that a few of the cytomegalovirus-associated TCR beta chains recognize cytomegalovirus antigens. At a false discovery rate of 0.05, a later analysis linked 15,000 to 20,000 TCR beta sequences to specific HLA alleles. Presence/absence analyses assumed roughly uniform sequencing depth across donors, an assumption that may not hold. Broadly in line with IMGT annotations, most TCR beta V segments showed up in productive rearrangements about 90% or about 30% of the time in an earlier analysis of roughly 590 of the donors. Correlated functional status among segregating V segments might reflect linkage disequilibrium, but an unknown experimental factor could not be ruled out. A later analysis found that HLA-associated TCR beta chains were more clonally expanded and had lower generation probabilities than equally common non-associated chains. According to a later analysis, TCR association rates differed among HLA loci, with DRB1 alleles showing the most associated TCRs and HLA-C alleles showing the fewest. The cohort was sequenced for TCR beta chains only, and without alpha or paired-chain data the features that could be detected were limited. When HLA alleles, especially DR and DQ, strongly co-occurred, TCR associations were difficult to assign to individual alleles.

Here the chain combines TRBV15 and TRBJ2-7, with TRBD2 as a weak D call on 6 bases. Source material: PBMCs. This receptor was identified in a man aged 25 to 40 in good health and CMV-seronegative. The DNA sequence is as follows: TGTGCCACCAGCAGCCCCGGGACCGGGAGCTCCTACGAGCAGTACTTC. Translated, this gives CATSSPGTGSSYEQYF.